These T cell receptor beta chains were read from a single sample in a study of T cell changes during pregnancy in multiple sclerosis. The data were produced by immunoSEQ multiplex PCR, yet TCRdb's version contains in-frame clones alone and is incomplete. The sample holds 60,000 to 80,000 clones; roughly nine tenths are singletons and the top ten take 3% to 4%. The sample was peripheral blood, taken before pregnancy. All receptors come from a female donor with multiple sclerosis, enrolled in a pregnancy study. Both conserved end residues are part of each CDR3. D genes are given only for firm matches. Clone size is not always given. Where it is, it says once, few, many or a class for expanded clones.

>TRBD1|NA|TRBV7-6|TRBJ1-5
TGTGCCAGCTCCAGGGGGGTCAATCAGCCCCAGCATTTT
CASSRGVNQPQHF
>NA|NA|TRBV28|TRBJ1-1
TGTGCCAGCAGTTCCCCAACAGGTGGTTCTGAAGCTTTCTTT
CASSSPTGGSEAFF
>NA|NA|TRBV9|TRBJ1-5
TGTGCCAGCAGCGGCTCAGCAGGGGATCAGCCCCAGCATTTT
CASSGSAGDQPQHF
>TRBD2|once|TRBV5-6|TRBJ2-7
TGTGCCAGCAGCTTGGGCAGGACTAGAGGTTATGGAGAGTACTTC
CASSLGRTRGYGEYF
>TRBD1|NA|TRBV28|TRBJ1-5
TGTGCCAGCAGTTTATCCCCCGGACAGGCATATAGCAATCAGCCCCAGCATTTT
CASSLSPGQAYSNQPQHF
>NA|NA|TRBV25-1|TRBJ2-7
TGTGCCAGCAGTGAAAGGGACACGGACGTTATTGCTGTCTACGAGCAGTACTTC
CASSERDTDVIAVYEQYF
>TRBD1|few|TRBV5-1|TRBJ1-2
TGCGCCAGCAGGCCGGGACAGAACTATGGCTACACCTTC
CASRPGQNYGYTF
>TRBD1|NA|TRBV10-1|TRBJ1-5
TGCGCCAGCAGTGATGGACAGGGTGATGGTCAGCCCCAGCATTTT
CASSDGQGDGQPQHF
>NA|NA|TRBV25-1|TRBJ1-1
TGTGCCAGCGGGAGTCCGTACGCTGAAGCTTTCTTT
CASGSPYAEAFF
>NA|once|TRBV11-1|TRBJ2-3
TGTGCCAGCAGCATGATAGCGGCCACAGATACGCAGTATTTT
CASSMIAATDTQYF
>NA|NA|TRBV5-4|TRBJ1-2
TGTGCCAGCAACAGTAACTATGGCTACACCTTC
CASNSNYGYTF
>NA|NA|TRBV4-1|TRBJ1-5
TGCGCCAGCAGCCAAGATGGAGGGGACAATCAGCCCCAGCATTTT
CASSQDGGDNQPQHF
>NA|NA|TRBV4-3|TRBJ2-7
TGCGCCAGCAGCCAAGATAGGGCGGGCGAGCAGTACTTC
CASSQDRAGEQYF
>TRBD1|NA|TRBV19|TRBJ2-3
TGTGCCAGTAGTGGCAGGGGGCATACGCAGTATTTT
CASSGRGHTQYF
>NA|once|TRBV6-4|TRBJ2-1
TGTGCCAGCAGTGACTCAGCCGGGCTAGCATACAATGAGCAGTTCTTC
CASSDSAGLAYNEQFF
>TRBD1|NA|TRBV7-2|TRBJ1-5
TGTGCCAGCAGCTTACGTGGGGACAGGGTCGGGAGTCCCCAGCATTTT
CASSLRGDRVGSPQHF
>NA|many|TRBV4-3|TRBJ1-1
TGCGCCAGCAGCCAAGGGACAGAGAACACTGAAGCTTTCTTT
CASSQGTENTEAFF
>NA|NA|TRBV6-5|TRBJ1-2
TGTGCCAGCAGTTACGGGGTCGGGGGTAGCGGCTACACCTTC
CASSYGVGGSGYTF
>TRBD2|NA|TRBV5-1|TRBJ2-3
TGCGCCAGCAGCTTGATGTTAGACGGACTAGCGAAAGATACGCAGTATTTT
CASSLMLDGLAKDTQYF
>TRBD2|NA|TRBV11-2|TRBJ2-1
TGTGCCAGCAGCTCGGGACTAGCCGGGTACAATGAGCAGTTCTTC
CASSSGLAGYNEQFF
>TRBD2|NA|TRBV27|TRBJ2-7
TGTGCCAGCAGTTTAGGGACTAGCTCCTACGAGCAGTACTTC
CASSLGTSSYEQYF
>NA|NA|TRBV19|TRBJ1-5
TGTGCCAGTAGTATTCCCGCGAATCAGCCCCAGCATTTT
CASSIPANQPQHF
>NA|once|TRBV5-1|TRBJ2-2
TGCGCCAGCAGCTTGGGGTGGCAGGTTTCGGTCGGGGAGCTGTTTTTT
CASSLGWQVSVGELFF
>NA|NA|TRBV19|TRBJ2-7
TGTGCCAGTAGTGAAGCTGGCAGGCCCTACGAGCAGTACTTC
CASSEAGRPYEQYF